The 14 T cell receptor beta chains listed next were all sequenced from one sample in a study of CD8 T cells in Susac syndrome. The RNA, 0.5 to 1 ug, was put through reverse transcription using random hexamers. In TCRdb, the immunoSEQ multiplex PCR reads were re-called with MiXCR into one record per CDR3 protein. Counted here are 75,000 to 80,000 distinct CDR3 sequences, roughly 94% occurring once; the ten biggest clones make up 0.5% to 0.65%. Input material: CD8+ T cells from PBMCs. The source of these receptors is a human donor with Susac syndrome.

The chain carries TRBV20-1 and TRBJ2-1, with TRBD2 identical over 11 bases. V lost 0 bases and J lost 4; bases outside the gene matches: 11. Germline CDR1 is DFQATT and CDR2 is SNEGSKA (reference sequence). The CDR3 runs to 18 residues. The CDR3 sequence is CSARDYSSGGTSYNEQFF. The CDR3 region has the DNA TGCAGTGCTAGAGATTATTCTAGCGGGGGGACCTCATACAATGAGCAGTTCTTC.

This chain connects TRBV28 to TRBJ2-1; 7 positions agree with TRBD2. CDR1 and CDR2 (germline): MDHEN, SYDVKM. Trimming removed 11 bases from V and 10 bases from J; junction bases left unmatched: 20. The CDR3 runs 15 residues. CDR3 residues: CAATPSGALSEEQFF. The CDR3 DNA follows: TGTGCCGCTACCCCCAGCGGGGCCCTGTCGGAAGAGCAGTTCTTC.

This sequence joins TRBV3-1 and TRBJ2-2, with 10 positions matching TRBD2. V shed 6 bases and J 6 bases; nucleotides not matched to a gene: 7. Germline CDR1 LGHDT, CDR2 YNNKEL (reference sequence). This CDR3 contains 15 residues. CDR3 in DNA: TGTGCCAGCAGACCAACCGGGACTAGCGCCGGGGAGCTGTTTTTT. Protein: CASRPTGTSAGELFF.

The chain couples TRBV27 to TRBJ1-4, with D perhaps TRBD1 (6 bases). Trimming took off 4 bases at V and 4 bases at J, with 13 bases between the two ends. CDR1 is MNHEY and CDR2 is SMNVEV in the germline V gene (reference sequence). This CDR3 is built from 15 residues. This CDR3 reads CASSWYGRGNEKLFF. Here the CDR3 DNA reads TGTGCCAGCAGTTGGTACGGCAGGGGTAATGAAAAACTGTTTTTT.

The chain links TRBV6-5 to TRBJ2-7; 10 bases are shared with TRBD1. Losses at the gene ends were 4 bases for V and 6 bases for J; bases not matched to a gene: 3. CDR3 length: 13 amino acids. In germline, CDR1 is MNHEY, CDR2 SVGAGI. CDR3 sequence (DNA): TGTGCCAGCAGTTTGGGACAGGGGACCGAGCAGTACTTC. Its protein product is CASSLGQGTEQYF.

This chain uses TRBV9 with TRBJ2-7; D may be TRBD1 (6 bases). Germline CDR1 SGDLS, CDR2 YYNGEE. The CDR3 consists of 15 residues. Trimming pared 0 bases from V and 2 bases from J, leaving 12 bases between. The CDR3 here is CASSVEGQTTYEQYF. CDR3 nucleotide sequence: TGTGCCAGCAGCGTAGAAGGACAGACAACCTACGAGCAGTACTTC.

This clonotype was counted a single time. The CDR3 sequence: CASSERGPSVEAFF. The CDR3 DNA reads as TGCGCCAGCAGTGAGCGGGGGCCTTCGGTGGAAGCTTTCTTT. The chain is built from TRBV10-1 and TRBJ1-1, with a tentative D call TRBD1 (6 bases). The CDR3 extends over 14 amino acids. Germline-derived CDR1 and CDR2 are WNHNN and SYGVQD (reference sequence). V lost 2 bases and J lost 8, with 15 bases in between.

The chain carries TRBV6-5 and TRBJ2-3; D gene ambiguous. The germline V and J ends were trimmed by 2 bases and 5 bases, with 8 bases remaining between them. This CDR3 region has 13 residues. The V gene's germline CDR1 is MNHEY and CDR2 SVGAGI. CDR3 nucleotides: TGTGCCAGCAGTTACCGGCGGAGAGATACGCAGTATTTT. Its translation: CASSYRRRDTQYF.

The sample holds one count of this clonotype. The chain recombines TRBV28 with TRBJ2-1; D is uncertain. The CDR3 is made up of 11 amino acids. Trimming pared 3 bases from V and 10 bases from J, leaving 7 bases between. Germline loops: CDR1 MDHEN, CDR2 SYDVKM. CDR3 sequence (DNA): TGTGCCAGCAGTTTTCTCGGAGAGCAGTTCTTC. It is translated as CASSFLGEQFF.

CDR3 sequence reads: CASSVGRDSEKLFF. In DNA form, the CDR3 reads TGTGCCAGCAGCGTGGGAAGGGACAGTGAAAAACTGTTTTTT. The rearrangement uses TRBV9 and TRBJ1-4; 7 nucleotides match TRBD1. The junction had 5 bases not matched to a gene; V was cut back by 2 bases and J by 7 bases. The CDR3 runs 14 residues. Germline lookup yields CDR1 SGDLS and CDR2 YYNGEE.

This rearrangement joins TRBV4-3 to TRBJ2-7; a possible D gene is TRBD1 (5 bases). The CDR3 covers 16 residues. V was trimmed by 1 base and J by 1 base, leaving 14 bases between them. The germline V gene has CDR1 LGHNA and CDR2 YSLEER. The CDR3 spells CASSQVRAGLSYEQYF. CDR3 coding DNA: TGCGCCAGCAGCCAAGTAAGGGCAGGGTTATCCTACGAGCAGTACTTC.

V usage is TRBV9 and J usage is TRBJ2-5; TRBD2 aligns across 9 bases. CDR3 length: 14 amino acids. Germline CDR1 is SGDLS and CDR2 is YYNGEE. The trim removed 6 bases at V and 4 bases at J, leaving 7 bases unmatched. In nucleotides, the CDR3 is TGTGCCAGCACCCCAGGCGGGGGGGGAGAGACCCAGTACTTC. It translates to CASTPGGGGETQYF.

This rearrangement joins TRBV2 to TRBJ2-1; maybe TRBD2 (6 bases). The V gene's germline CDR1 is SNHLY and CDR2 FYNNEI. The V gene lost 8 bases and the J gene lost 8 bases, with 16 bases spanning the gap. CDR3 length: 13 amino acids. The CDR3 nucleotides are TGTGCCAGCCCCAGTGAGGGGAGGTATGAGCAGTTCTTC. It codes for CASPSEGRYEQFF.

The V call is TRBV28, the J call TRBJ1-5; D gene unclear. Germline V gene lookup returns CDR1 MDHEN and CDR2 SYDVKM. CDR3 length: 13 amino acids. V lost 8 bases and J 0 bases, leaving 8 bases between the germline ends. The DNA of the CDR3 is TGTGCCAGCCTTGCGGATAGCAATCAGCCCCAGCATTTT. Translated, it gives CASLADSNQPQHF.